This T cell receptor (beta chain) came from a study of identical twins. Only a few counts were recorded for this clonotype. The CDR3 is made up of 13 amino acids. Germline V CDR1 and CDR2: MNHEY, SMNVEV (reference sequence). The V end was cut by 2 bases, the J end by 6 bases, with 10 bases between. Template switching added a universal primer site, and cDNA bore unique molecular identifiers. Each CDR3 protein gets one entry after TCRdb re-called the 5' RACE reads with MiXCR. The sample includes 200,000 to 250,000 distinct CDR3 sequences, over 5.5% of them seen just once. This sample also appeared in a second study, on T cells expressing NK-cell markers. Per that study: Researchers got TCR beta repertoires out of sorted CD3+CD56+NKG2C+, CD3+CD56+NKG2C- and CD3+CD56-NKG2C+ T cells.

The sample consisted of CD8+ T cells sorted from blood. V is TRBV27 and J is TRBJ1-1; no clear D. This sequence originates from a young woman in good health. CDR3 in DNA: TGTGCCAGCAGTTTAGTAGTTCTCTCTGAAGCTTTCTTT. Its protein product is CASSLVVLSEAFF.